These T cell receptor beta chains were read from a single sample in a study of human T cells and chemical hapten exposure. One entry per CDR3 protein results from TCRdb running MiXCR on the reads. Here the sample spans about 120,000 distinct CDR3 sequences, approximately 9.3% being singletons. The sequenced material came from whole blood. These receptors were taken from a human donor in good health. Some clones in this sample may be carry-over from other donors' samples. Each CDR3 is given with its conserved first and last residue. Each record gives: clone size, V gene, D gene, J gene, CDR3 DNA, CDR3 protein. The D gene is left open where the match is weak. Not all rows give a size; the values are once, few, many and, for expanded clones, a class.

>many|TRBV20-1|.|TRBJ1-1
TGCAGTGCTAGAGGGGACGTGGGGGACACTGAAGCTTTCTTT
CSARGDVGDTEAFF
>.|TRBV12-5|.|TRBJ1-1
TGTGCTAGTGGTTTAGAGGACACTGAAGCTTTCTTT
CASGLEDTEAFF
>few|TRBV2|.|TRBJ1-2
TGTGCCAGCAGAGCCGGGACGGCTCTCTATGGCTACACCTTC
CASRAGTALYGYTF
>few|TRBV20-1|TRBD2|TRBJ2-1
TGCAGTGTAACGCCTCTAGCGGGACTATACAATGAGCAGTTCTTC
CSVTPLAGLYNEQFF
>few|TRBV12-3/TRBV12-4|.|TRBJ2-7
TGTGCCAGCAGCTACCCCCGGGGGGCCCATAACTCCTACGAGCAGTACTTC
CASSYPRGAHNSYEQYF
>.|TRBV4-3|.|TRBJ2-2
TGCGCCAGCAGCCAAGCAAGGGGCACCGGGGAGCTGTTTTTT
CASSQARGTGELFF
>many|TRBV20-1|.|TRBJ2-1
TGCAGCCCTCTTTCGGGGATGGGACCCTACAATGAGCAGTTCTTC
CSPLSGMGPYNEQFF
>few|TRBV6-1|.|TRBJ1-1
TGTGCCAGCAGTGAGGCGACAGCGAACACTGAAGCTTTCTTT
CASSEATANTEAFF
>few|TRBV4-2|TRBD2|TRBJ2-1
TGTGCCAGCAGCCAAGCCGAGGGCGGGAGTACTTACAATGAGCAGTTCTTC
CASSQAEGGSTYNEQFF
>.|TRBV12-3/TRBV12-4|.|TRBJ2-1
TGTGCCAGCAGTTTCCCCAGGGCCCAGTACAATGAGCAGTTCTTC
CASSFPRAQYNEQFF
>.|TRBV29-1|TRBD2|TRBJ2-1
TGCAGCGTTGGTGTAGCGGGGCACAATGAGCAGTTCTTC
CSVGVAGHNEQFF
>.|TRBV7-9|TRBD2|TRBJ2-3
TGTGCCAGCAGACGAACAAGGGACTACATCACAGATACGCAGTATTTT
CASRRTRDYITDTQYF
>many|TRBV6-4|TRBD1|TRBJ1-1
TGTGCCAGCAGACGCTTGACAGGGGACACTGAAGCTTTCTTT
CASRRLTGDTEAFF
>few|TRBV12-3/TRBV12-4|TRBD1|TRBJ1-4
TGTGCCAGCAGTTCCGGACAGGGGGTTGAAAAACTGTTTTTT
CASSSGQGVEKLFF
>many|TRBV29-1|.|TRBJ1-2
TGCAGCGTTGATGGGTCCAAGGAGCGCGGCTACACCTTC
CSVDGSKERGYTF
>many|TRBV9|.|TRBJ2-5
TGTGCCAGCAGCGTTATGGGGCTTGAGGGGGAGACCCAGTACTTC
CASSVMGLEGETQYF
>few|TRBV20-1|.|TRBJ2-1
TGCAGTGCTAGAGAACCCCCCAATGAGCAGTTCTTC
CSAREPPNEQFF
>few|TRBV7-2|TRBD2|TRBJ2-2
TGTGCCAGCAGCCCCGGGGTAGCGGGCACCGGGGAGCTGTTTTTT
CASSPGVAGTGELFF
>.|TRBV29-1|.|TRBJ2-2
TGCAGCGTCCGAGAAGGGGAGCTGTTTTTT
CSVREGELFF
>many|TRBV12-3/TRBV12-4|.|TRBJ1-2
TGTGCCAGCACCCCGGGACCGGGTGATGGCTACACCTTC
CASTPGPGDGYTF
>many|TRBV12-3/TRBV12-4|.|TRBJ1-1
TGTGCCAGCACCAACACCGGAGGGACTGAAGCTTTCTTT
CASTNTGGTEAFF
>.|TRBV5-1|TRBD1|TRBJ2-2
TGCGCCAGCAGCCCCCACCGGGACAGGGGGGCCGGGGAGCTGTTTTTT
CASSPHRDRGAGELFF
>.|TRBV28|.|TRBJ2-1
TGTGCCAGCAGTTTAAAGGGCTTTTGGTCCTACAATGAGCAGTTCTTC
CASSLKGFWSYNEQFF
>few|TRBV4-1|TRBD1|TRBJ1-2
TGCGCCAGCAGCCTCTTAGACAGGGGAGAGAAATCCTATGGCTACACCTTC
CASSLLDRGEKSYGYTF
>few|TRBV2|TRBD1|TRBJ2-7
TGTGCCAGCAGTGAAGCGCTTGGGACAGGGCTCTACGAGCAGTACTTC
CASSEALGTGLYEQYF
>.|TRBV5-1|TRBD1|TRBJ2-2
TGCGCCAGCAGCCCGGGACAGGGGTACACCGGGGAGCTGTTTTTT
CASSPGQGYTGELFF
>.|TRBV3-1|.|TRBJ2-3
TGTGCCAGCAGCCACCCCCCAGATACGCAGTATTTT
CASSHPPDTQYF
>.|TRBV20-1|.|TRBJ2-1
TGCAGTGCTAGACTGATGGGAGGCTTTTACAATGAGCAGTTCTTC
CSARLMGGFYNEQFF
>few|TRBV20-1|.|TRBJ2-1
TGCAGTGCTAGGCGTAATTATAACAATGAGCAGTTCTTC
CSARRNYNNEQFF
>many|TRBV19|.|TRBJ1-5
TGTGCCAGTAGTATCAAGGTAAATCAGCCCCAGCATTTT
CASSIKVNQPQHF
>few|TRBV6-2/TRBV6-3|.|TRBJ1-2
TGTGCCAGCAGTTCGTGGGGGTATGGCTACACCTTC
CASSSWGYGYTF
>.|TRBV6-1|TRBD1|TRBJ1-1
TGTGCCAGCAGTTCTCTGGAGGGGGCGAACACTGAAGCTTTCTTT
CASSSLEGANTEAFF
>many|TRBV5-1|TRBD2|TRBJ2-2
TGCGCCAGCAGCTCGACTAGCGGGGTTAACACCGGGGAGCTGTTTTTT
CASSSTSGVNTGELFF
>many|TRBV12-3/TRBV12-4|.|TRBJ1-2
TGTGCCAGCAGTTTGAGGGGTAGGGGCTATGGCTACACCTTC
CASSLRGRGYGYTF
>many|TRBV20-1|TRBD2|TRBJ2-2
TGCAGTGCTAGAGAGGCGGGAGGGGAGTCCGGGGAGCTGTTTTTT
CSAREAGGESGELFF
>many|TRBV7-2|.|TRBJ2-3
TGTGCCAGCAGCTTAGACCCAGCGGGCCGCACAGATACGCAGTATTTT
CASSLDPAGRTDTQYF
>few|TRBV5-1|TRBD1|TRBJ2-2
TGCGCCAGCAGCGTTCGGACAGGGGAGGCCACCGGGGAGCTGTTTTTT
CASSVRTGEATGELFF
>many|TRBV29-1|.|TRBJ1-2
TGCAGCGTTGAAGATAAGGGGGTAAACTATGGCTACACCTTC
CSVEDKGVNYGYTF
>.|TRBV6-5|.|TRBJ2-7
TGTGCCAGCAGTTACAAGCTAACATACGAGCAGTACTTC
CASSYKLTYEQYF
>.|TRBV7-2|.|TRBJ2-1
TGTGCCAGCAGCTTCTTTAAACGGGGAGACTACTACAATGAGCAGTTCTTC
CASSFFKRGDYYNEQFF
>many|TRBV7-9|.|TRBJ2-7
TGTGCCACCGAACTCCAACCGGGACCCGTAGAGGGGCAGTACTTC
CATELQPGPVEGQYF
>few|TRBV5-1|TRBD1|TRBJ2-5
TGCGCCAGCAGCTTGGTGGGGACAGCCCGAAGGGAAGAGACCCAGTACTTC
CASSLVGTARREETQYF
>few|TRBV6-1|TRBD1|TRBJ2-7
TGTGCCAGCAGTGAAGCGATAAGAGGGACAGGGGGCGCGTACTTC
CASSEAIRGTGGAYF
>many|TRBV15|TRBD1|TRBJ2-4
TGTGCCACCAGCTTGGACAGGGCCAAAAACATTCAGTACTTC
CATSLDRAKNIQYF
>many|TRBV27|.|TRBJ2-1
TGTGCCAGCGGACCCTCCCCGGAGCAGTTCTTC
CASGPSPEQFF
>few|TRBV9|.|TRBJ2-7
TGTGCCAGCAGCGTTTATGGCAGTGGTAGCTCCGAGCAGTACTTC
CASSVYGSGSSEQYF
>few|TRBV29-1|.|TRBJ2-7
TGCAGTGTTGGGATGACAGATAACACCTACGAGCAGTACTTC
CSVGMTDNTYEQYF
>many|TRBV6-1|.|TRBJ1-1
TGTGCCAGCAGTGAAGTTCCAAGGACTGAAGCTTTCTTT
CASSEVPRTEAFF
>.|TRBV12-3/TRBV12-4|.|TRBJ2-7
TGTGCCAACAGTCCAACCTCAGAATACCATTACGAGCAGTACTTC
CANSPTSEYHYEQYF
>.|TRBV12-3/TRBV12-4|.|TRBJ2-7
TGTGCCAGCAGTCCCCGGGGCCGTCCCTCGGGTTACGAGCAGTACTTC
CASSPRGRPSGYEQYF
>few|TRBV4-3|TRBD1|TRBJ2-7
TGCGCCAGCAGCCAAGATTGGGGGGGACAGGGGGACGAGCAGTACTTC
CASSQDWGGQGDEQYF
>many|TRBV10-2|TRBD2|TRBJ2-3
TGCGCCAGCCGAGGTTCTAGCGGGATCCTGGATACGCAGTATTTT
CASRGSSGILDTQYF
>many|TRBV19|.|TRBJ2-2
TGTGCCAGTAGCTTCAGTACCACCGGGGAGCTGTTTTTT
CASSFSTTGELFF
>many|TRBV4-2|TRBD2|TRBJ2-1
TGTGCCAGCAGCCAAGATCCTAGCGGGGGGCTACGATACAATGAGCAGTTCTTC
CASSQDPSGGLRYNEQFF
>many|TRBV27|TRBD1|TRBJ1-4
TGTGCCAGCAGTTCCCAGGGGGCAAGGGGAGAAAAACTGTTTTTT
CASSSQGARGEKLFF
>many|TRBV7-2|.|TRBJ2-3
TGTGCCAGCAGTCTAGTCCAGGTTAGCACAGATACGCAGTATTTT
CASSLVQVSTDTQYF
>many|TRBV7-3|TRBD2|TRBJ2-4
TGTGCCAGCAGCCCAGGCGGGGGCAAAAACATTCAGTACTTC
CASSPGGGKNIQYF
>many|TRBV5-6|.|TRBJ2-1
TGTGCCAGCAGCATAGGACACAGACCCTACAATGAGCAGTTCTTC
CASSIGHRPYNEQFF